The text below deals with one T cell receptor (beta chain). From RNA transcripts, TCR beta CDR3 regions were amplified. Using the HTBI primer set, a first-round RT-PCR was run on the TCR CDR3. One entry per CDR3 protein, called by TCRdb with MiXCR from the multiplex PCR reads. The sample contains around 690,000 distinct CDR3 sequences, around 20% of which appear only once. Uncontrolled infection, other autoimmune disease, pregnancy or lactation barred patients from enrollment. The sample originates from a study of T cells in Graves' hyperthyroidism and ophthalmopathy. The specimen sequenced was blood. The clonotype comes from a man aged 25 to 40 with Graves' ophthalmopathy.

CDR3 in amino acids: CASSVGPSGRPYNTGELFF. In nucleotides, the CDR3 is TGTGCCAGCAGCGTAGGACCTAGCGGGAGGCCCTACAACACCGGGGAGCTGTTTTTT. The chain is built from TRBV9 and TRBJ2-2; 11 nucleotides agree with TRBD2. CDR1 is SGDLS, CDR2 YYNGEE, per germline. The CDR3 covers 19 residues. V dropped 0 bases and J dropped 2; count of bases not matched to a gene: 9. The whole variable domain, remainder taken from reference TRBV9 and TRBJ2-2, is DSGVTQTPKHLITATGQRVTLRCSPRSGDLSVYWYQQSLDQGLQFLIQYYNGEERAKGNILERFSAQQFPDLHSELNLSSLELGDSALYFCASSVGPSGRPYNTGELFFGEGSRLTVL.